Presented here are 21 T cell receptor beta chains from one specimen sequenced in a study of blood T cell repertoires in COVID-19. Generated by immunoSEQ multiplex PCR, the TCRdb table keeps only in-frame clones and is missing some. The profile covers more than 200,000 clones, with roughly nine tenths appearing a single time and nearly 6.5% taken by the ten largest. Sequenced: PBMCs or T cells enriched from blood (not recorded which). These receptors were obtained from a woman between 25 and 40 years old with acute COVID-19.

The chain links TRBV18 to TRBJ1-1, with 9 nucleotides matching TRBD1. This CDR3 has 15 amino acids. Losses at the gene ends were 6 bases for V and 3 bases for J; bases not matched to a gene: 8. CDR1 and CDR2 from the germline V gene are KGHSH and LQKENI. The CDR3 sequence is CASSPTGTGYTEAFF. In DNA, the CDR3 is TGTGCCAGCTCGCCAACAGGGACAGGGTACACTGAAGCTTTCTTT.

The CDR3 loop is CASSLFAGGPTDTQYF. In nucleotides, the CDR3 is TGTGCCAGCAGCTTATTTGCGGGGGGCCCCACAGATACGCAGTATTTT. V and J are TRBV7-3 and TRBJ2-3; TRBD2 aligns across 8 bases. Germline loops: CDR1 SGHTA, CDR2 FQGTGA. The length of the CDR3 is 16 residues. Unmatched junction bases numbered 6, after V lost 2 bases and J lost 2 bases.

The genes are TRBV1 and TRBJ2-7; the table's D call, TRBD2, was not checked against the DNA. TRBV1 is reported as a pseudogene. The CDR3 is made up of 17 amino acids. The CDR3 spells CTSSQDGLAGVPHEQYF. The CDR3 coding sequence is TGCACCAGCAGCCAAGATGGACTAGCGGGAGTACCCCACGAGCAGTACTTC.

The chain has TRBV28 and TRBJ2-7; D is ambiguous. V was pared by 2 bases and J by 3 bases, with 8 bases between. CDR1 is MDHEN and CDR2 is SYDVKM in the germline V gene. There are 13 residues in the CDR3. CDR3 nucleotides: TGTGCCAGCAGTTTAATCACAAGCTACGAGCAGTACTTC. As protein: CASSLITSYEQYF.

The chain carries TRBV7-9 and TRBJ2-2; TRBD1 agrees at 7 bases. The J segment lost 5 bases and the V segment lost 5 bases, leaving 11 bases of the junction unmatched. There are 16 residues in the CDR3. Germline V gene lookup returns CDR1 SEHNR and CDR2 FQNEAQ (reference sequence). The DNA of the CDR3 is TGTGCCAGCAGCCGCCGTCGTGGGACAGAGACCGGGGAGCTGTTTTTT. This translates into CASSRRRGTETGELFF.

The rearrangement uses TRBV9 and TRBJ2-3, with D possibly matching TRBD2 (6 bases). CDR1 and CDR2 (germline): SGDLS, YYNGEE. The CDR3 loop spans 15 amino acids. V gave up 1 base and J gave up 2 bases, with 11 bases separating them. CDR3 DNA sequence: TGTGCCAGCAGCGTACCTGGGACTGACACAGATACGCAGTATTTT. Amino acids: CASSVPGTDTDTQYF.

This clone was picked up one time. This chain uses TRBV28 with TRBJ2-2, with D maybe TRBD1 (6 bases). V lost 6 bases and J lost 1, with 12 bases in between. This CDR3 comprises 15 residues. Germline V CDR1 and CDR2: MDHEN, SYDVKM. For the CDR3, the DNA is TGTGCCAGCAGCTCGACAGGCAAGAACACCGGGGAGCTGTTTTTT. Protein: CASSSTGKNTGELFF.

This chain joins TRBV3-1 (or the pseudogene TRBV3-2) and TRBJ1-6; D uncertain. Germline CDR1 reads LGHDT; CDR2 reads YNNKEL (reference sequence). Trimming took 5 bases from V and 4 from J, leaving 15 bases between them. The CDR3 is 16 residues long. The CDR3, as DNA: TGTGCCAGCAGCTACGTTCCGGGCGGGTATAATTCACCCCTCCACTTT. Translation: CASSYVPGGYNSPLHF.

The chain joins TRBV7-3 to TRBJ1-1; no clear D gene. Germline V gives CDR1 SGHTA, CDR2 FQGTGA. The CDR3 spans 14 residues. The ends were cut back, 4 bases at V and 0 bases at J, with 9 bases in the middle. The CDR3 region is CASSSGGMNTEAFF. In nucleotides, the CDR3 is TGTGCCAGCAGCTCCGGAGGGATGAACACTGAAGCTTTCTTT.

The chain couples TRBV11-3 to TRBJ2-1; 10 bases agree with TRBD1. The CDR3 is 15 amino acids. V lost 4 bases, J lost 2 bases, and 2 bases stayed unmatched. Germline V lookup: CDR1 SGHNT, CDR2 YENEEA. As DNA, the CDR3 is TGTGCCAGCAGCTCTGGACAGGGGGCCTACAATGAGCAGTTCTTC. Translating gives CASSSGQGAYNEQFF.

This chain links TRBV19 with TRBJ1-1, with 10 bases that match TRBD1. This CDR3 spans 15 amino acids. J was trimmed by 6 bases and V by 5 bases; bases with no gene match: 9. Per germline, CDR1 LNHDA and CDR2 SQIVND (reference sequence). CDR3 DNA sequence: TGTGCCAGTAGTTTTACGGACAGGGGGGTGGCTGAAGCTTTCTTT. Amino acids: CASSFTDRGVAEAFF.

As regards this clone: One end of the junction fails to match germline, which may point to a read error. The gene calls are TRBV7-9 and TRBJ1-3; D is unresolved. This CDR3 is 15 amino acids long. The germline CDR1 and CDR2 sequences are SEHNR and FQNEAQ (reference sequence). CDR3 residues: CASTLGEGAGNTIYF. For the CDR3, the DNA is TGTGCCAGCACCTTAGGCGAGGGAGCTGGAAACACCATATATTTT.

Concerning this clone itself: Within the sample, other DNA sequences also encode this same CDR3. The chain couples TRBV29-1 to TRBJ2-5; D remains ambiguous. The ends were cut back, 4 bases at V and 3 bases at J, with 3 bases in the middle. The CDR3 has 10 residues. Germline CDR1 and CDR2: SQVTM and ANQGSEA. CDR3 sequence reads: CSVGEETQYF. The CDR3 nucleotides are TGCAGCGTTGGAGAAGAGACCCAGTACTTC.

This sequence joins TRBV6-5 and TRBJ1-5, with 9 bases fitting TRBD1. V gave up 6 bases and J gave up 9 bases; unmatched junction bases: 6. Germline CDR1 MNHEY, CDR2 SVGAGI. The CDR3 sequence is 13 residues long. CDR3 amino acids: CASRQTGGLPQHF. CDR3 coding DNA: TGTGCCAGCAGACAGACAGGGGGGTTGCCCCAGCATTTT.

The chain joins TRBV6-5 to TRBJ2-1; D possibly corresponds to TRBD1 (5 bases). CDR3 size: 13 residues. Germline CDR1 reads MNHEY; CDR2 reads SVGAGI. With 5 bases removed from V and 6 bases from J, the gap between germline ends came to 11 bases. CDR3 loop: CASSRRQSNEQFF. The DNA of the CDR3 is TGTGCCAGCAGTCGCCGACAGAGCAATGAGCAGTTCTTC.

The CDR3 spells CAISETGGLRETQYF. CDR3 in DNA: TGTGCCATCAGTGAGACAGGGGGCTTGAGGGAGACCCAGTACTTC. This rearrangement joins TRBV10-3 to TRBJ2-5; 9 positions match TRBD1. The CDR3 extends over 15 amino acids. Looked up from germline, CDR1 is ENHRY and CDR2 is SYGVKD. V trimming: 2 bases; J trimming: 5 bases; junction bases outside the gene matches: 6.

This chain connects TRBV5-1 to TRBJ2-3; a weak D match, TRBD2 (5 bases). CDR1 is SGHRS and CDR2 is YFSETQ in the germline V gene. Trimming took 3 bases from V and 2 from J, leaving 16 bases between them. CDR3 length equals 16 residues. As DNA, the CDR3 is TGCGCCAGCAGCTCCCACCCGACGGGATACACAGATACGCAGTATTTT. It codes for CASSSHPTGYTDTQYF.

The V call is TRBV20-1, the J call TRBJ1-1; D is unresolved. CDR1 and CDR2 (germline): DFQATT, SNEGSKA (reference sequence). The CDR3 covers 16 residues. The ends were cut back, 3 bases at V and 0 bases at J, with 17 bases in the middle. DNA for the CDR3: TGCAGTGCTAGTAAGAGAGTTACCACCCTGAACACTGAAGCTTTCTTT. Protein: CSASKRVTTLNTEAFF.

Remarks on this clone: The junction departs from the called germline gene at one end, perhaps through a read error. The genes are TRBV19 and TRBJ2-1, with 13 bases matching TRBD2. CDR1 and CDR2 from the germline V gene are LNHDA and SQIVND (reference sequence). The CDR3 contains 15 residues. CDR3 amino acids: CASSIDRGTSGAGVF. The CDR3 coding sequence is TGTGCCAGTAGTATTGATCGCGGGACTAGCGGGGCAGGGGTCTTC.

The chain is built from TRBV7-9 and TRBJ2-3, with 8 positions matching TRBD2. The CDR3 extends over 13 amino acids. Germline CDR1 and CDR2: SEHNR and FQNEAQ (reference sequence). V shed 5 bases and J 5 bases; nucleotides not matched to a gene: 3. CDR3 nucleotide sequence: TGTGCCAGCAGCCGGACTAGCTTAGATACGCAGTATTTT. This codes for CASSRTSLDTQYF.

The chain combines TRBV19 with TRBJ2-4; D perhaps matches TRBD1 (5 bases). The V gene's germline CDR1 is LNHDA and CDR2 SQIVND (reference sequence). This CDR3 spans 15 amino acids. Trimming removed 5 bases from V and 2 bases from J, with 13 bases in between. Here the CDR3 reads CASSLTVPTKNIQYF. The CDR3 nucleotides are TGTGCCAGTAGTTTGACAGTTCCAACCAAAAACATTCAGTACTTC.